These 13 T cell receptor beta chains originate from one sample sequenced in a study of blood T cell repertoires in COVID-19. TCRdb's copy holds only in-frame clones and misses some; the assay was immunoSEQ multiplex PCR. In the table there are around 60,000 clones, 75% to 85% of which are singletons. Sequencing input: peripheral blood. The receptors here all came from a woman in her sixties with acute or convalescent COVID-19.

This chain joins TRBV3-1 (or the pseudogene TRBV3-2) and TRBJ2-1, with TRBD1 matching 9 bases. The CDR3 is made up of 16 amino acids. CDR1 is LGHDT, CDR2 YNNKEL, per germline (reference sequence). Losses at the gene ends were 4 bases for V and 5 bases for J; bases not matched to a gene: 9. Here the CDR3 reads CASSLRGTGRNNEQFF. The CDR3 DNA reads TGTGCCAGCAGCCTTAGAGGGACAGGGAGAAACAATGAGCAGTTCTTC.

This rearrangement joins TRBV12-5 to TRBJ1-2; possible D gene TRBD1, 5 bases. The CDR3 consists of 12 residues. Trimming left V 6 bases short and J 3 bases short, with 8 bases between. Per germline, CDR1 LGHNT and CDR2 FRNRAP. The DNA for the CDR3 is TGTGCTAGTGGCCGGGACTACTATGGCTACACCTTC. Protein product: CASGRDYYGYTF.

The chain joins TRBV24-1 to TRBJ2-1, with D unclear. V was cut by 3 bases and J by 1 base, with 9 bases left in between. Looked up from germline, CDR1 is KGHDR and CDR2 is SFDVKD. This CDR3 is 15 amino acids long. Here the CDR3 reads CATSDKQTSYNEQFF. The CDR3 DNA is TGTGCCACCAGTGATAAACAGACGTCCTACAATGAGCAGTTCTTC.

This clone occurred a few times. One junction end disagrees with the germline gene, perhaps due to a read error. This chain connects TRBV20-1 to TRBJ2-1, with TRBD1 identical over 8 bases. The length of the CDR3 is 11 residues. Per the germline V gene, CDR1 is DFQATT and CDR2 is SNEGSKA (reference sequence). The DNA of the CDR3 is TGCAGTATTCGTCCGGACAGGGTGCCGGTCTTC. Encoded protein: CSIRPDRVPVF.

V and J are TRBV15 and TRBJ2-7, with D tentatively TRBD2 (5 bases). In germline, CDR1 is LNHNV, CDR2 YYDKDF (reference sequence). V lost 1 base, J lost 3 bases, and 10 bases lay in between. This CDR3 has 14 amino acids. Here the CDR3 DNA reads TGTGCCACCAGCAGAGCAGACGGGAACTACGAGCAGTACTTC. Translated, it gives CATSRADGNYEQYF.

The CDR3 bases are TGTGCCAGCAGCTCTCCCGGGAGGGGATACGGGGAGCTGTTTTTT. This encodes CASSSPGRGYGELFF. The V call is TRBV3-1 (or the pseudogene TRBV3-2), the J call TRBJ2-2, with 8 bases matching TRBD2. J lost 7 bases, V lost 5 bases, and 9 bases had no gene match. Per germline, CDR1 LGHDT and CDR2 YNNKEL (reference sequence). The CDR3 is 15 amino acids.

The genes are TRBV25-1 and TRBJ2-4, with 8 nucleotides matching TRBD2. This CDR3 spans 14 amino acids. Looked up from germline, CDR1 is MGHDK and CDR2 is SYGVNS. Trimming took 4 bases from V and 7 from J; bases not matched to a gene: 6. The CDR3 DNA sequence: TGTGCCAGCAGTGTACCGGGACTAGGGAACATTCAGTACTTC. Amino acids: CASSVPGLGNIQYF.

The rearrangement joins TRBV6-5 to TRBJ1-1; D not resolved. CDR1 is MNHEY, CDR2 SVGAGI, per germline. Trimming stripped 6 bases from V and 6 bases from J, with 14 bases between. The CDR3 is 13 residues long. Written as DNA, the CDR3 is TGTGCCAGCAGCAGCAAAACGGAGGCTGAAGCTTTCTTT. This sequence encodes CASSSKTEAEAFF.

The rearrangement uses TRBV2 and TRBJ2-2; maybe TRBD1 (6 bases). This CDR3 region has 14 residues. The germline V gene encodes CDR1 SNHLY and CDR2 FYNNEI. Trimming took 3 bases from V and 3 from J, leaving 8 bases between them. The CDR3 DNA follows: TGTGCCAGCAGTGACAGGGGAGACACCGGGGAGCTGTTTTTT. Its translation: CASSDRGDTGELFF.

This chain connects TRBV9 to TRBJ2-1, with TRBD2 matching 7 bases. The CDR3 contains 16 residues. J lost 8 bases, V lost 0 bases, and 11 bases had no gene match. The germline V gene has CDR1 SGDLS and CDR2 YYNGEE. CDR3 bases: TGTGCCAGCAGCGTAGCGGGGGGAAGGCAAGGCGATGAGCAGTTCTTC. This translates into CASSVAGGRQGDEQFF.

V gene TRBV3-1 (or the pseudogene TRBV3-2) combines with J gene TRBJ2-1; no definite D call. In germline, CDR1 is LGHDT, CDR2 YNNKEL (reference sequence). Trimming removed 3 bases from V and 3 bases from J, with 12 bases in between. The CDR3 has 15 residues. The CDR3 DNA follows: TGTGCCAGCAGCCACTCCGGCTCGGGCTACAATGAGCAGTTCTTC. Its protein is CASSHSGSGYNEQFF.

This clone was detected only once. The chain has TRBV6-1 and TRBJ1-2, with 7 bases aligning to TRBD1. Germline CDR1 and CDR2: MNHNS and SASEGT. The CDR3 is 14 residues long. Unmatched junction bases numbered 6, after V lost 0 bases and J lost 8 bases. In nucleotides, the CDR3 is TGTGCCAGCAGTGAAGCCACAGGGGCGGGAGGCTACACCTTC. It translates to CASSEATGAGGYTF.

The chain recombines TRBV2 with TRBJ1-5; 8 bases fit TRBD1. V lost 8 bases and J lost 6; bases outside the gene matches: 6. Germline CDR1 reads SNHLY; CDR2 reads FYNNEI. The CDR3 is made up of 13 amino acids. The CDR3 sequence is CASEDREGQPQHF. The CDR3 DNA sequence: TGTGCCAGCGAGGACAGGGAGGGTCAGCCCCAGCATTTT.